Shown below are 11 T cell receptor beta chains from a single sample sequenced in a study of OX40 agonist ivuxolimab in advanced cancers. The protocol was immunoSEQ multiplex PCR, while the TCRdb copy is restricted to in-frame clones and leaves out a portion. The sample holds tens of thousands of clones, 90% seen once. The specimen comprised CD4+ or CD8+ T cells sorted from blood, sampled in a trial of the OX40 agonist ivuxolimab. These receptors were obtained from an adult with an advanced solid tumor such as melanoma, head and neck, liver or kidney cancer.

In DNA, the CDR3 is TGTGCCAGCAGTACGACTAGGAACACCATATATTTT. This encodes CASSTTRNTIYF. This chain connects TRBV28 to TRBJ1-3; D remains ambiguous. Trimming removed 5 bases from V and 7 bases from J, with 9 bases in between. The germline V gene has CDR1 MDHEN and CDR2 SYDVKM. The CDR3 is 12 residues long.

The chain employs TRBV6-6 and TRBJ2-3; no clear D. In germline, CDR1 is MNHNY, CDR2 SVGAGI (reference sequence). V lost 0 bases to trimming and J lost 0 bases, with 7 bases between them. This CDR3 contains 15 residues. The CDR3 loop reads CASSYSKLSTDTQYF. CDR3 coding DNA: TGTGCCAGCAGTTACTCGAAGCTCAGCACAGATACGCAGTATTTT.

The chain is built from TRBV5-5 and TRBJ2-7; D ambiguous. Trimming stripped 1 base from V and 1 base from J, with 9 bases between. The CDR3 has 14 amino acids. Germline loops: CDR1 SGHKS, CDR2 YYEKEE (reference sequence). The DNA of the CDR3 is TGTGCCAGCAGCTTGCCTACAGATTCCTACGAGCAGTACTTC. Translation: CASSLPTDSYEQYF.

The chain couples TRBV14 to TRBJ2-1; 10 nucleotides line up with TRBD1. The V and J ends lost 1 base and 4 bases, in that order; junction bases with no gene match: 1. The CDR3 spans 15 residues. The V gene's germline CDR1 is SGHDN and CDR2 FVKESK. CDR3 nucleotides: TGTGCCAGCAGCCAAGGGGGACAGGGGTACAATGAGCAGTTCTTC. Its translation is CASSQGGQGYNEQFF.

The chain uses TRBV6-6 and TRBJ1-1; possible D gene TRBD1, 6 bases. Trimming took off 5 bases at V and 0 bases at J, with 7 bases between the two ends. The V gene's germline CDR1 is MNHNY and CDR2 SVGAGI (reference sequence). CDR3 length: 13 residues. CDR3 nucleotide sequence: TGTGCCAGCAGTCGGACAGTGAACACTGAAGCTTTCTTT. It yields the protein CASSRTVNTEAFF.

The rearrangement uses TRBV18 and TRBJ2-1, with a weak D call TRBD2 (5 bases). The CDR3 loop spans 15 amino acids. V was pared by 6 bases and J by 7 bases, with 19 bases between. The germline V gene has CDR1 KGHSH and CDR2 LQKENI. CDR3: CASSVGGGTTNEQFF. For the CDR3, the DNA is TGTGCCAGCTCGGTCGGTGGAGGAACTACAAATGAGCAGTTCTTC.

The chain recombines TRBV10-3 with TRBJ2-2; TRBD2 matches 7 bases. CDR1 is ENHRY and CDR2 is SYGVKD in the germline V gene. Trimming cost V 3 bases and J 8 bases; bases outside gene matches: 3. The CDR3 has 13 amino acids. The CDR3 loop reads CAISDGGKGELFF. The CDR3 bases are TGTGCCATCAGTGACGGGGGGAAAGGGGAGCTGTTTTTT.

V is TRBV6-4 and J is TRBJ1-5; unclear D gene. The length of the CDR3 is 16 residues. The germline V gene encodes CDR1 MRHNA and CDR2 SNTAGT. V lost 1 base to trimming and J lost 1 base, with 11 bases between them. The CDR3 region has the DNA TGTGCCAGCAGTGACTGGTGGGGTTTAAGCAATCAGCCCCAGCATTTT. Protein: CASSDWWGLSNQPQHF.

V and J are TRBV7-2 and TRBJ2-3; weak D call: TRBD1 (6 bases). Germline lookup yields CDR1 SGHTA and CDR2 FQGNSA. The CDR3 loop spans 15 amino acids. V lost 3 bases to trimming and J lost 2 bases, with 12 bases between them. The CDR3 is CASSFAGADTDTQYF. The CDR3 bases are TGTGCCAGCAGCTTCGCAGGGGCGGACACAGATACGCAGTATTTT.

The CDR3 region is CASSETQRSTNEKLFF. In nucleotides, the CDR3 is TGTGCCAGCAGTGAAACGCAGAGATCAACTAATGAAAAACTGTTTTTT. This chain connects TRBV6-1 to TRBJ1-4; D uncertain. The germline CDR1 and CDR2 sequences are MNHNS and SASEGT. This CDR3 has 16 residues. Trimming pared 2 bases from V and 0 bases from J, leaving 10 bases between.

The rearrangement joins TRBV4-2 to TRBJ2-3; 9 bases agree with TRBD2. The junction had 4 bases not matched to a gene; V was cut back by 1 base and J by 2 bases. The CDR3 sequence is 16 residues long. CDR1 LGHNA and CDR2 YNFKEQ come from the germline V gene. Here the CDR3 DNA reads TGTGCCAGCAGCCAAGTAGCGGGAGTACTCACAGATACGCAGTATTTT. It specifies CASSQVAGVLTDTQYF.